The source of this TCR beta chain is a study of cytomegalovirus exposure and HLA in healthy donors. General study results and limits: Later analysis associated a missense DCLRE1C variant with TCR beta V- and J-gene trimming. Later work associated approximately 17,000 TCR beta sequences with HLA alleles at 0.05 false discovery rate.

Note on this clone: The target antigen is unknown.

Amplification used 60 Vbeta primers and 13 Jbeta primers. Repertoires were generated with immunoSEQ multiplex PCR, while TCRdb's copy carries only in-frame clones and drops some. The repertoire holds over 65,000 clones, with 67% as singletons. Between the trimmed V and J ends, which lost 1 base and 5 bases, there was a span of 11 bases. This CDR3 is 15 amino acids long. Germline V gives CDR1 LNHNV, CDR2 YYDKDF (reference sequence). This clonotype was sampled from a woman in her 50s in good health and CMV-seropositive. The J gene is TRBJ1-4, the V gene TRBV15; D uncertain. The sequenced sample consisted of PBMCs. In DNA form, the CDR3 reads TGTGCCACCAGCAGAGTAGTTGGGGAGAATGAAAAACTGTTTTTT. Translating it yields CATSRVVGENEKLFF.